The next 31 T cell receptor beta chains were all read from a single sample in a study of siplizumab effects on memory and regulatory T cells. The repertoire was sequenced with immunoSEQ multiplex PCR; TCRdb's copy has only in-frame clones and lacks some. The sample holds 100,000 to 120,000 clones, around 93% seen once. Sequencing was performed on CD4+ T cells sorted from blood. These receptors were obtained from a human donor in good health.

Here the CDR3 DNA reads TGTGCCAGCAGTGAATTTAAGGGTTCTGGAAACACCATATATTTT. It codes for CASSEFKGSGNTIYF. The chain is built from TRBV2 and TRBJ1-3; D unresolved. Germline V gene sequence: CDR1 SNHLY, CDR2 FYNNEI. The CDR3 totals 15 residues. V dropped 2 bases and J dropped 1 base, with 9 bases sitting between them.

Here the CDR3 reads CASSQVGSGTQETQYF. CDR3 bases: TGTGCCAGCAGCCAAGTAGGTAGCGGGACCCAAGAGACCCAGTACTTC. The V gene is TRBV4-2, the J gene TRBJ2-5; the match to TRBD2 covers 8 bases. Looked up from germline, CDR1 is LGHNA and CDR2 is YNFKEQ. V dropped 1 base and J dropped 1; count of bases not matched to a gene: 5. This CDR3 has 16 residues.

The chain links TRBV5-6 to TRBJ2-7; the D gene is possibly TRBD1 (5 bases). The CDR3 covers 13 residues. Germline V lookup: CDR1 SGHDT, CDR2 YYEEEE. With 4 bases removed from V and 1 base from J, the gap between germline ends came to 9 bases. The CDR3 here is CASSLTVSYEQYF. The CDR3 nucleotides read TGTGCCAGCAGCCTGACAGTTTCCTACGAGCAGTACTTC.

This CDR3 is CASRTDRGEVSPLHF. CDR3 sequence (DNA): TGTGCCAGCAGAACGGACAGGGGGGAAGTTTCACCCCTCCACTTT. The rearrangement uses TRBV4-2 and TRBJ1-6; 10 bases agree with TRBD1. V gave up 6 bases and J gave up 9 bases; unmatched junction bases: 8. The CDR3 is made up of 15 amino acids. Germline V gives CDR1 LGHNA, CDR2 YNFKEQ.

V and J are TRBV9 and TRBJ1-2; 7 bases align to TRBD1. With V trimmed by 0 bases and J by 4 bases, 21 bases remained unmatched. This CDR3 has 20 amino acids. CDR1 and CDR2 (germline): SGDLS, YYNGEE. The CDR3 loop reads CASSVDIGRHDRADSYGYTF. The CDR3, as DNA: TGTGCCAGCAGCGTAGATATAGGTCGGCATGACAGGGCGGACAGCTATGGCTACACCTTC.

This chain links TRBV9 with TRBJ2-7; 7 bases agree with TRBD1. CDR1 is SGDLS and CDR2 is YYNGEE in the germline V gene. Trimming at V came to 4 bases and at J to 2 bases, leaving 6 bases not matched to a gene. The CDR3 contains 14 residues. CDR3 region: CASSTGQETYEQYF. CDR3 DNA sequence: TGTGCCAGCAGCACCGGACAGGAGACCTACGAGCAGTACTTC. Looking up the rest from reference TRBV9 and TRBJ2-7 gives the full variable domain: DSGVTQTPKHLITATGQRVTLRCSPRSGDLSVYWYQQSLDQGLQFLIQYYNGEERAKGNILERFSAQQFPDLHSELNLSSLELGDSALYFCASSTGQETYEQYFGPGTRLTVT.

V and J are TRBV5-1 and TRBJ1-1; the D is unclear. CDR3 length: 15 residues. Trimming removed 0 bases at V and 4 bases at J, with 13 bases between. Germline CDR1 reads SGHRS; CDR2 reads YFSETQ. The CDR3 region has the DNA TGCGCCAGCAGCTTGGAAGGGAGTGGAGTCACTGAAGCTTTCTTT. Protein: CASSLEGSGVTEAFF.

The chain carries TRBV6-5 and TRBJ2-7; D not resolved. CDR3 length equals 13 residues. In germline, CDR1 is MNHEY, CDR2 SVGAGI. Deletions cut 6 bases from V and 0 bases from J, with 9 bases between. The CDR3 region is CASRKQNSYEQYF. CDR3 nucleotide sequence: TGTGCCAGCAGAAAACAGAACTCCTACGAGCAGTACTTC.

The CDR3 DNA reads TGCAGCGTTGAAGAGCCCCCGACCGCTAGCGGGAGTTTGTACGAGCAGTACTTC. Its translation: CSVEEPPTASGSLYEQYF. The chain is built from TRBV29-1 and TRBJ2-7, with 10 nucleotides matching TRBD2. Germline V lookup: CDR1 SQVTM, CDR2 ANQGSEA. V dropped 0 bases and J dropped 4; count of bases not matched to a gene: 15. This CDR3 is built from 18 residues.

The chain links TRBV6-5 to TRBJ1-2; perhaps TRBD1 as D (5 bases). From germline, CDR1 is MNHEY and CDR2 SVGAGI. Between the trimmed V and J ends, which lost 2 bases and 7 bases, there was a span of 11 bases. The CDR3 runs to 13 residues. The DNA of the CDR3 is TGTGCCAGCAGTTACGGAACAGGCGGTGGCTACACCTTC. Amino acid sequence: CASSYGTGGGYTF.

The rearrangement uses TRBV5-1 and TRBJ2-3; a possible D gene is TRBD2 (5 bases). Germline V gene sequence: CDR1 SGHRS, CDR2 YFSETQ. V was clipped by 2 bases and J by 0 bases, with 10 bases between them. CDR3 size: 15 residues. The DNA of the CDR3 is TGCGCCAGCAGCTTATTAGCGACTAGCACAGATACGCAGTATTTT. It encodes CASSLLATSTDTQYF. Full variable domain (missing parts from reference TRBV5-1 and TRBJ2-3): KAGVTQTPRYLIKTRGQQVTLSCSPISGHRSVSWYQQTPGQGLQFLFEYFSETQRNKGNFPGRFSGRQFSNSRSEMNVSTLELGDSALYLCASSLLATSTDTQYFGPGTRLTVL.

The CDR3 region is CASSDRGGTEAFF. CDR3 sequence (DNA): TGTGCCAGCAGCGATAGGGGCGGCACTGAAGCTTTCTTT. V is TRBV6-1 and J is TRBJ1-1, with a tentative D call TRBD1 (5 bases). Germline lookup yields CDR1 MNHNS and CDR2 SASEGT. CDR3 length equals 13 residues. V lost 6 bases and J 4 bases, leaving 12 bases between the germline ends.

The V and J genes are TRBV5-1 and TRBJ2-3; D unresolved. V lost 2 bases to trimming and J lost 2 bases, with 12 bases between them. The CDR3 sequence is 15 residues long. Germline-derived CDR1 and CDR2 are SGHRS and YFSETQ. The DNA of the CDR3 is TGCGCCAGCAGCTTAGAGGCTCCCTTCACAGATACGCAGTATTTT. As protein: CASSLEAPFTDTQYF.

This CDR3 is CASSLEGAPGELFF. The CDR3 nucleotides read TGCGCCAGCAGCTTGGAGGGGGCGCCCGGGGAGCTGTTTTTT. This chain joins TRBV5-1 and TRBJ2-2; 7 positions agree with TRBD1. With V trimmed by 0 bases and J by 6 bases, 2 bases remained unmatched. This CDR3 is 14 amino acids long. The germline V gene has CDR1 SGHRS and CDR2 YFSETQ.

In this sample, this clone turned up once. J is TRBJ2-1 and V is TRBV5-6; the D call may be TRBD1 or TRBD2 (5 bases each). V was shortened by 3 bases and J by 0 bases, with 10 bases between the two germline ends. Germline loops: CDR1 SGHDT, CDR2 YYEEEE. This CDR3 contains 15 residues. This CDR3 is CASSWDGSSYNEQFF. CDR3 bases: TGTGCCAGCAGCTGGGACGGCAGCTCCTACAATGAGCAGTTCTTC.

This chain uses TRBV7-2 with TRBJ1-5; TRBD1 agrees at 7 bases. This CDR3 is 15 amino acids long. Trimming cost V 5 bases and J 0 bases; bases outside gene matches: 4. Per the germline V gene, CDR1 is SGHTA and CDR2 is FQGNSA. The CDR3 DNA reads TGTGCCAGCAGCGTACAGGGGTTTAGCAATCAGCCCCAGCATTTT. This codes for CASSVQGFSNQPQHF.

The V and J genes are TRBV11-2 and TRBJ1-1, with D hard to call. The V gene lost 5 bases and the J gene lost 4 bases, with 11 bases spanning the gap. The CDR3 loop spans 13 amino acids. Germline CDR1 reads SGHAT; CDR2 reads FQNNGV. In DNA, the CDR3 is TGTGCCAGCAGCCCCCGGACGTTCACTGAAGCTTTCTTT. Translated: CASSPRTFTEAFF.

The V call is TRBV30, the J call TRBJ1-1; D might be TRBD1 (6 bases). The CDR3 is made up of 16 amino acids. V shed 1 base and J shed 5 bases, with 20 bases lying between them. Germline V gene data show CDR1 as GTSNPN and CDR2 as SVGIG (reference sequence). In DNA form, the CDR3 reads TGTGCCTGGAGTGAGGGCCCACCCGGGGGGCGGACTGAAGCTTTCTTT. This encodes CAWSEGPPGGRTEAFF.

The chain uses TRBV21-1 and TRBJ2-5; TRBD2, the table's D call, was not compared with the DNA. TRBV21-1 counts as a pseudogene. The CDR3 loop spans 16 amino acids. CDR3 coding DNA: TGTGCCAGCAGCAAAGTTACAACGGGTGAACCAGAGACCCAGTACTTC. Translating gives CASSKVTTGEPETQYF.

The rearrangement links TRBV2 to TRBJ2-2; unclear D gene. Germline CDR1 is SNHLY and CDR2 is FYNNEI. V was shortened by 1 base and J by 4 bases, with 10 bases between the two germline ends. The length of the CDR3 is 15 residues. The CDR3 sequence: CASSEVWGSTGELFF. As DNA, the CDR3 is TGTGCCAGCAGTGAAGTCTGGGGAAGCACCGGGGAGCTGTTTTTT.

This clone occurred once. The rearrangement uses TRBV6-1 and TRBJ2-1; D tentatively reads TRBD1 or TRBD2 (6 bases each). The V gene lost 7 bases and the J gene lost 6 bases, with 19 bases spanning the gap. The CDR3 is made up of 15 amino acids. The germline V gene has CDR1 MNHNS and CDR2 SASEGT. The chain's CDR3 is CASTLIWGAGNEQFF. CDR3 nucleotides: TGTGCCAGCACCCTTATATGGGGGGCCGGCAATGAGCAGTTCTTC.

The gene calls are TRBV5-4 and TRBJ2-5, with 13 bases fitting TRBD2. Germline V CDR1 and CDR2: SGHNT, YYREEE (reference sequence). Trimming cost V 8 bases and J 4 bases; bases outside gene matches: 2. This CDR3 spans 13 amino acids. The CDR3, as DNA: TGTGCCAGAAGACTAGCGGGAGGAGAGACCCAGTACTTC. Its protein product is CARRLAGGETQYF.

The chain links TRBV29-1 to TRBJ2-2, with 12 nucleotides matching TRBD1. Per the germline V gene, CDR1 is SQVTM and CDR2 is ANQGSEA. V lost 7 bases and J lost 4; bases outside the gene matches: 16. The CDR3 consists of 18 residues. CDR3 in amino acids: CSGARTGTGGLGTGELFF. DNA for the CDR3: TGCAGCGGAGCCCGAACCGGGACAGGGGGCTTGGGCACCGGGGAGCTGTTTTTT.

This chain uses TRBV9 with TRBJ2-1; D call uncertain. The ends were cut back, 2 bases at V and 8 bases at J, with 14 bases in the middle. Germline-derived CDR1 and CDR2 are SGDLS and YYNGEE. The CDR3 totals 14 residues. The CDR3 DNA reads as TGTGCCAGCAGCGTTGAAGTGGTTAGGGATGAGCAGTTCTTC. Amino acids: CASSVEVVRDEQFF.

The chain uses TRBV20-1 and TRBJ2-7; weak D call: TRBD2 (6 bases). Germline assignment: CDR1 DFQATT and CDR2 SNEGSKA (reference sequence). The CDR3 covers 11 residues. V was pared by 7 bases and J by 3 bases, with 10 bases between. CDR3 DNA sequence: TGCAGTGGCCGGGAGTTCTACGAGCAGTACTTC. Its protein product is CSGREFYEQYF.

The chain couples TRBV5-1 to TRBJ1-2, with 12 positions matching TRBD1. Trimming took 4 bases from V and 4 from J; bases not matched to a gene: 8. The CDR3 contains 16 residues. Germline V CDR1 and CDR2: SGHRS, YFSETQ. CDR3 sequence: CASSLGQGAPGYGYTF. For the CDR3, the DNA is TGCGCCAGCAGCCTGGGACAGGGGGCCCCTGGCTATGGCTACACCTTC. The full variable domain, rest sourced from reference TRBV5-1 and TRBJ1-2, is KAGVTQTPRYLIKTRGQQVTLSCSPISGHRSVSWYQQTPGQGLQFLFEYFSETQRNKGNFPGRFSGRQFSNSRSEMNVSTLELGDSALYLCASSLGQGAPGYGYTFGSGTRLTVV.

The chain employs TRBV5-1 and TRBJ2-5, with D uncertain. The germline V gene has CDR1 SGHRS and CDR2 YFSETQ. Trimming took 0 bases from V and 1 from J, leaving 7 bases between them. The CDR3 is 14 residues long. This CDR3 reads CASSLDDGQETQYF. In nucleotides, the CDR3 is TGCGCCAGCAGCTTGGATGACGGCCAAGAGACCCAGTACTTC.

CDR3 protein: CASSPSLGLAGVGDEQYF. In nucleotides, the CDR3 is TGTGCCAGCTCACCTTCTCTCGGACTAGCGGGAGTGGGAGACGAGCAGTACTTC. The chain combines TRBV18 with TRBJ2-7; 13 bases are a match to TRBD2. The CDR3 runs 18 residues. Germline CDR1 reads KGHSH; CDR2 reads LQKENI. The V and J ends lost 3 bases and 5 bases, in that order; junction bases with no gene match: 13.

The chain uses TRBV5-1 and TRBJ1-5; a weak D match, TRBD1 (6 bases). The ends were cut back, 2 bases at V and 5 bases at J, with 11 bases in the middle. The CDR3 is made up of 14 amino acids. The germline V gene encodes CDR1 SGHRS and CDR2 YFSETQ. The CDR3 spells CASSFRGADQPQHF. The CDR3 DNA is TGCGCCAGCAGCTTTCGGGGGGCGGATCAGCCCCAGCATTTT. The whole variable domain, remainder taken from reference TRBV5-1 and TRBJ1-5, is KAGVTQTPRYLIKTRGQQVTLSCSPISGHRSVSWYQQTPGQGLQFLFEYFSETQRNKGNFPGRFSGRQFSNSRSEMNVSTLELGDSALYLCASSFRGADQPQHFGDGTRLSIL.

This clone has just a few counts. This chain links TRBV19 with TRBJ1-5; 8 bases map to TRBD1. Germline CDR1 and CDR2: LNHDA and SQIVND (reference sequence). V was pared by 3 bases and J by 11 bases, with 9 bases of the junction left unmatched. The CDR3 totals 14 residues. DNA of the CDR3: TGTGCCAGTAGTATTGGCCAGGGGGCGCGGTCCCAGCATTTT. This gives the protein CASSIGQGARSQHF.

This chain connects TRBV30 to TRBJ1-1, with D perhaps TRBD1 (5 bases). CDR3 length equals 12 residues. Germline CDR1 reads GTSNPN; CDR2 reads SVGIG (reference sequence). Trimming left V 8 bases short and J 4 bases short, with 14 bases between. In DNA, the CDR3 is TGTGCCCGTCGAGGGGAGAGCACTGAAGCTTTCTTT. Encoded protein: CARRGESTEAFF.